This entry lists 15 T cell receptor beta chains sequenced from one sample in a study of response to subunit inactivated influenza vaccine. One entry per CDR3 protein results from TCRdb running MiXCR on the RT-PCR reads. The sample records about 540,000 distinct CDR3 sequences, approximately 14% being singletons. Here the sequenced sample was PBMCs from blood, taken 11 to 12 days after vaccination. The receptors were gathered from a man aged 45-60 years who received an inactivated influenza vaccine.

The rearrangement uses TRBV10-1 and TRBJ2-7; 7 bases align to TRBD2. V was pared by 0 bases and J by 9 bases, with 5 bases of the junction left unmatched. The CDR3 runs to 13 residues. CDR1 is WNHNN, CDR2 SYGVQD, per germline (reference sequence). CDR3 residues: CASSESRQRGQYF. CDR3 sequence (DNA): TGCGCCAGCAGTGAGTCGAGGCAGCGGGGGCAGTACTTC.

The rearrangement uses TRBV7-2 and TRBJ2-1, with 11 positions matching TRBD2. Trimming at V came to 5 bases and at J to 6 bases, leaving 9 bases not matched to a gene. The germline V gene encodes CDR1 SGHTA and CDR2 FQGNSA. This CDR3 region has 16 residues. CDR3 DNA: TGTGCCAGCAGCGCCTTGGGGACTAGCGGTTTCAATGAGCAGTTCTTC. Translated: CASSALGTSGFNEQFF.

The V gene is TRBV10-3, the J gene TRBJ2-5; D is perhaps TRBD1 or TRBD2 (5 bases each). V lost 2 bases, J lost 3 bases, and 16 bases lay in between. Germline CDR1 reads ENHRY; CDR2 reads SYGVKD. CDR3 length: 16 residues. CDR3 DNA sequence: TGTGCCATCAGTGAGCCCGGCGGACTGGGGGAAGAGACCCAGTACTTC. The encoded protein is CAISEPGGLGEETQYF.

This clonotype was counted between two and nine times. The CDR3 DNA is TGTGCCAGCTCACCCGGGACTCACTACGAGCAGTACTTC. As protein: CASSPGTHYEQYF. The chain links TRBV18 to TRBJ2-7; the D gene is possibly TRBD2 (6 bases). The germline V gene has CDR1 KGHSH and CDR2 LQKENI. The length of the CDR3 is 13 residues. Trimming cost V 3 bases and J 3 bases, with 9 bases left between them.

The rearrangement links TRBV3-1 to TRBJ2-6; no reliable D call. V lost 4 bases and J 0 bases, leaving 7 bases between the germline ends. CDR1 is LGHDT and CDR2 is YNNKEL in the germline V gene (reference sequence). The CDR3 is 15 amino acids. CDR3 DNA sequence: TGTGCCAGCAGCCGATATTCCTCTGGGGCCAACGTCCTGACTTTC. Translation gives CASSRYSSGANVLTF.

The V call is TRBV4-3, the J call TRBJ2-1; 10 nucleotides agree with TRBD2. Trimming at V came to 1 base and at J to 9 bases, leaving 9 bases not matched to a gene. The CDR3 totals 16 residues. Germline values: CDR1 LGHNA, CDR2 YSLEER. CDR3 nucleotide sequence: TGCGCCAGCAGCCAAGGGCTAGCGGGAGTTTGGGGTGAGCAGTTCTTC. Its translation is CASSQGLAGVWGEQFF.

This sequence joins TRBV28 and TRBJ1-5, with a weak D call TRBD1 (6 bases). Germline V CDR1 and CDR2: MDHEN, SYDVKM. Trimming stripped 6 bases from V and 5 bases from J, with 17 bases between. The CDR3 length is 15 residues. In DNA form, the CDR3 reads TGTGCCAGCAGGGGAGGCAGGGGCTCGCATCAGCCCCAGCATTTT. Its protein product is CASRGGRGSHQPQHF.

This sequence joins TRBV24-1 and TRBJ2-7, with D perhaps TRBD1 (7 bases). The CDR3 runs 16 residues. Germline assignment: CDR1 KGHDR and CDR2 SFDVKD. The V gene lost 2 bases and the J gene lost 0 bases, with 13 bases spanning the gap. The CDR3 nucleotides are TGTGCCACCAGTGATTCTCGGGGGACAGTCTCCTACGAGCAGTACTTC. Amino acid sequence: CATSDSRGTVSYEQYF.

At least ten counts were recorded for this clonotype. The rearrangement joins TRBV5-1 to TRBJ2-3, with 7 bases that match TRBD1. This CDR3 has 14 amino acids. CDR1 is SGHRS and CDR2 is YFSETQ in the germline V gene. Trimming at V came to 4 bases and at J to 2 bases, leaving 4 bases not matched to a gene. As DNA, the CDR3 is TGCGCCAGCAGCACGGGACAGCCCACAGATACGCAGTATTTT. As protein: CASSTGQPTDTQYF.

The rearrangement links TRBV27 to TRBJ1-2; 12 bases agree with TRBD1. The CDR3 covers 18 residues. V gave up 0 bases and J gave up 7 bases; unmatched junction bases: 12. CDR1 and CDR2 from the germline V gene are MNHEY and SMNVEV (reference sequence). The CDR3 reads CASSLSPFGTGGASGYTF. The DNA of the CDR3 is TGTGCCAGCAGTTTATCTCCGTTCGGGACAGGGGGCGCGTCTGGCTACACCTTC.

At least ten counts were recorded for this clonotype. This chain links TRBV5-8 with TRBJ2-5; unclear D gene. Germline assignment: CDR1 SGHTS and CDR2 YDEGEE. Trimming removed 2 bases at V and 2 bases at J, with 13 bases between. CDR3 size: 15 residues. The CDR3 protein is CASSFLGGEQETQYF. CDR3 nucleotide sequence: TGTGCCAGCAGCTTTTTAGGCGGCGAGCAAGAGACCCAGTACTTC.

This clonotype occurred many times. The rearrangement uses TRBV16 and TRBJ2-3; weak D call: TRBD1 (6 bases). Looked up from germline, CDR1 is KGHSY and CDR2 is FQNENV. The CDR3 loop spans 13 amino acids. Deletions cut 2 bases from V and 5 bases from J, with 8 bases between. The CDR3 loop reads CASSQQGGDTQYF. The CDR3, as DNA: TGTGCCAGCAGCCAACAAGGGGGAGATACGCAGTATTTT.

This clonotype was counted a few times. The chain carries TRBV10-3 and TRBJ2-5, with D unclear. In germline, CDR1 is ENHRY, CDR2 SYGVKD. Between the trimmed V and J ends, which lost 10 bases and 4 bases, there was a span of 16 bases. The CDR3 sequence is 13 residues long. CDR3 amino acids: CASWLGLGETQYF. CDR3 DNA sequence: TGTGCCAGCTGGCTAGGGTTGGGAGAGACCCAGTACTTC.

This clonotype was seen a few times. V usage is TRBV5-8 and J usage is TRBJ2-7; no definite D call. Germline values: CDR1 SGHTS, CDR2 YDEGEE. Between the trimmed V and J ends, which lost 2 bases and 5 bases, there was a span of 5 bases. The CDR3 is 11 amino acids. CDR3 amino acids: CASSFYHEQYF. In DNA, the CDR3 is TGTGCCAGCAGCTTTTATCACGAGCAGTACTTC.

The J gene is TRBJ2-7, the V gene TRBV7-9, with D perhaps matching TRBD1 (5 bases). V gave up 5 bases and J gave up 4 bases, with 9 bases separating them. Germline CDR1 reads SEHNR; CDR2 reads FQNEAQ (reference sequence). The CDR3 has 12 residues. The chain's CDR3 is CASSHRRYEQYF. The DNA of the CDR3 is TGTGCCAGCAGCCACAGGAGATACGAGCAGTACTTC. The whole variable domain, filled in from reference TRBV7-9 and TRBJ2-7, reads DTGVSQNPRHKITKRGQNVTFRCDPISEHNRLYWYRQTLGQGPEFLTYFQNEAQLEKSRLLSDRFSAERPKGSFSTLEIQRTEQGDSAMYLCASSHRRYEQYFGPGTRLTVT.